The clone carrying this T cell receptor beta chain was picked up a small number of times. Its antigen is as yet unknown. The data originate from a study of blood T cells in healthy people across ages. Alongside a J-beta primer mix, a sample-barcoded 5' primer served in a second PCR lasting about 7 to 12 cycles. TCRdb recomputed calls from the 5' RACE reads with MiXCR, one row per CDR3 protein. The sample shows around 700,000 distinct CDR3 sequences, around 25% of them seen only once. The CDR3 loop spans 13 amino acids. CDR1 is SQVTM, CDR2 ANQGSEA, per germline. Between the trimmed V and J ends, which lost 4 bases and 2 bases, there was a span of 9 bases. Study-wide results and limits: Reliance upon unsorted PBMCs precluded definitive naive versus antigen-experienced comparison.

The sample was also reused in another study, on T cells of mothers and their children.

Sequenced sample: blood. This clonotype was sampled from a boy aged 10-17 years in good health. The chain has TRBV29-1 and TRBJ2-1; D is possibly TRBD1 or TRBD2 (5 bases each). CDR3 region: CSVARDPYNEQFF. The CDR3 DNA is TGCAGCGTTGCCAGGGACCCCTACAATGAGCAGTTCTTC.